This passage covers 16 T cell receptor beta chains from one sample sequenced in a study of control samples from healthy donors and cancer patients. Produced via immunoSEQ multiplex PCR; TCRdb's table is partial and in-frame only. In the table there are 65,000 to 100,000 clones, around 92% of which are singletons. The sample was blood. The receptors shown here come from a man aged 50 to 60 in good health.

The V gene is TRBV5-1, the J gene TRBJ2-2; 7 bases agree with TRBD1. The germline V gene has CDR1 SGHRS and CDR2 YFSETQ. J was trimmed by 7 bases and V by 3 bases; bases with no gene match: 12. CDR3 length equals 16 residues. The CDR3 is CASSYLPGGYHGELFF. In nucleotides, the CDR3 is TGCGCCAGCAGCTACCTCCCAGGGGGTTATCACGGGGAGCTGTTTTTT.

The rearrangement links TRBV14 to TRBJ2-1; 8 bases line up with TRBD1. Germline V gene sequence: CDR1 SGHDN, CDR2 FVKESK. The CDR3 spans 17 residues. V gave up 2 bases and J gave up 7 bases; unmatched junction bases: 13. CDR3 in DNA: TGTGCCAGCAGCCAATTTGTGACAGGGGTGTCGTTAAATGAGCAGTTCTTC. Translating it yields CASSQFVTGVSLNEQFF.

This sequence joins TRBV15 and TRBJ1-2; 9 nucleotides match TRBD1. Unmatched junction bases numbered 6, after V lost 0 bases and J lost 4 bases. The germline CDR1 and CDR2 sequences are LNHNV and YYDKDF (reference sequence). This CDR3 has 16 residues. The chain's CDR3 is CATSRDRDRAGYGYTF. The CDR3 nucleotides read TGTGCCACCAGCAGAGATAGGGACAGGGCTGGCTATGGCTACACCTTC.

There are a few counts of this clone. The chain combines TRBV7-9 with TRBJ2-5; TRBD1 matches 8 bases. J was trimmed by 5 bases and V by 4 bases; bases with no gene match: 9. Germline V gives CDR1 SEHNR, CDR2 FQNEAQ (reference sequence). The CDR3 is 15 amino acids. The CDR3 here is CASSSTGAPGETQYF. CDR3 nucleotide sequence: TGTGCCAGCAGCTCGACAGGGGCCCCCGGGGAGACCCAGTACTTC. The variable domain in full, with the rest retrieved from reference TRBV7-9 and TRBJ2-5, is DTGVSQNPRHKITKRGQNVTFRCDPISEHNRLYWYRQTLGQGPEFLTYFQNEAQLEKSRLLSDRFSAERPKGSFSTLEIQRTEQGDSAMYLCASSSTGAPGETQYFGPGTRLLVL.

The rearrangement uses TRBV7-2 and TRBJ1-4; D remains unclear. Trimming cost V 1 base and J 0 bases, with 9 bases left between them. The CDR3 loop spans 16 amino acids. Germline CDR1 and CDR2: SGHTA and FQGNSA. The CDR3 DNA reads TGTGCCAGCAGCTTAGGGCAGGCTGCAACTAATGAAAAACTGTTTTTT. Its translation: CASSLGQAATNEKLFF.

This CDR3 reads CASSISNYGYTF. The CDR3 DNA is TGTGCCAGTAGTATCAGTAACTATGGCTACACCTTC. The chain links TRBV19 to TRBJ1-2, with D unresolved. With 3 bases removed from V and 1 base from J, the gap between germline ends came to 3 bases. CDR3 length equals 12 residues. Germline loops: CDR1 LNHDA, CDR2 SQIVND (reference sequence). Complete variable domain (other parts from reference TRBV19 and TRBJ1-2): DGGITQSPKYLFRKEGQNVTLSCEQNLNHDAMYWYRQDPGQGLRLIYYSQIVNDFQKGDIAEGYSVSREKKESFPLTVTSAQKNPTAFYLCASSISNYGYTFGSGTRLTVV.

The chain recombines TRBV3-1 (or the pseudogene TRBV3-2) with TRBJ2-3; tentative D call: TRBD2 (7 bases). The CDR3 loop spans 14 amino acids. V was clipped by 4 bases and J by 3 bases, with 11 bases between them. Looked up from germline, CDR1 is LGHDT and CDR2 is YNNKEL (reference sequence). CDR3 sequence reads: CASSRGGRTDTQYF. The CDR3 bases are TGTGCCAGCAGCCGGGGGGGCAGGACAGATACGCAGTATTTT.

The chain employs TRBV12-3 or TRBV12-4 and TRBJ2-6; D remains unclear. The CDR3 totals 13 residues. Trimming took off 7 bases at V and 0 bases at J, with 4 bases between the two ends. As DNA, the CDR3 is TGTGCCAGCACCAACTCTGGGGCCAACGTCCTGACTTTC. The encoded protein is CASTNSGANVLTF.

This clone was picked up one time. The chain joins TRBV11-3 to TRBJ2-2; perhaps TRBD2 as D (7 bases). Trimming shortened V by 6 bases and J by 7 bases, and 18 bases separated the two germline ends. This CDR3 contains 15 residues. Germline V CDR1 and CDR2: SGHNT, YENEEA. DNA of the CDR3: TGTGCCAGCAGGAAAGGCGGGGGCCGCGGCGGGGAGCTGTTTTTT. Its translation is CASRKGGGRGGELFF.

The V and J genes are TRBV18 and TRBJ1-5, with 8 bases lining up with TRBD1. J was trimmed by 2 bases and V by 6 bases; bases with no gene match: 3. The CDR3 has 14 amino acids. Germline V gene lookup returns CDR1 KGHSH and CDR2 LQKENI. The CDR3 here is CASSGQGGNQPQHF. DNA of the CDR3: TGTGCCAGCTCCGGACAGGGCGGCAATCAGCCCCAGCATTTT.

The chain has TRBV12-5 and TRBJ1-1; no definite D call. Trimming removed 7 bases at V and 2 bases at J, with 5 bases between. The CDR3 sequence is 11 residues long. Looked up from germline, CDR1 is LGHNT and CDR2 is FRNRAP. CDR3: CASEKNTEAFF. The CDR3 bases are TGTGCTAGTGAGAAAAACACTGAAGCTTTCTTT.

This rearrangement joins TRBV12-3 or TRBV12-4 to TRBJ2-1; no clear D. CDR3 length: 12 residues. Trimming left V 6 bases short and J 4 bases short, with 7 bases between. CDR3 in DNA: TGTGCCAGCAGCGATCCTTACAATGAGCAGTTCTTC. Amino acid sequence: CASSDPYNEQFF.

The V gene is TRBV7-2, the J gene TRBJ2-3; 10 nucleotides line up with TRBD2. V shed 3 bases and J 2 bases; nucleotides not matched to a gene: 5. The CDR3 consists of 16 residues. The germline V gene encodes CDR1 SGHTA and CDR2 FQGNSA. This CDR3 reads CASSLKLAGITDTQYF. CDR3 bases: TGTGCCAGCAGCTTGAAACTAGCGGGGATCACAGATACGCAGTATTTT.

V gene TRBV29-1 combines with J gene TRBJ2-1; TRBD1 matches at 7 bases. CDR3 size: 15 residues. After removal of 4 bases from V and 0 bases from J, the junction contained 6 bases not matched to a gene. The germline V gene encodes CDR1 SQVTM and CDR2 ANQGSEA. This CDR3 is CSVVGQSSSYNEQFF. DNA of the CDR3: TGCAGCGTTGTGGGACAGTCCAGCTCCTACAATGAGCAGTTCTTC.

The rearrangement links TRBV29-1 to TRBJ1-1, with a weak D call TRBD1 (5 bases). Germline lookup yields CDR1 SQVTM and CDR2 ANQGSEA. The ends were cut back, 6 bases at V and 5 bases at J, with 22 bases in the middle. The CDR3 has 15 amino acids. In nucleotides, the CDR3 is TGCAGCGTGTTGTCGGGGGTCGCCTCGGGGACTGAAGCTTTCTTT. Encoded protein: CSVLSGVASGTEAFF.

The CDR3 loop is CASSVGTALNTIYF. CDR3 in DNA: TGTGCCAGCAGCGTCGGGACGGCTTTAAACACCATATATTTT. The gene calls are TRBV9 and TRBJ1-3; TRBD1 might be the D (5 bases). Germline-derived CDR1 and CDR2 are SGDLS and YYNGEE. V lost 2 bases, J lost 6 bases, and 12 bases lay in between. This CDR3 spans 14 amino acids.